The source of this TCR beta chain is a study of blood T cells in healthy people across ages. The V and J ends lost 4 bases and 11 bases, in that order; junction bases with no gene match: 10. The CDR3 length is 16 residues. About 9.6 milliliters of peripheral blood were drawn from each donor into EDTA-treated tubes. This clonotype showed up just a few times. A second about 6 to 12 cycle PCR used barcoded and J-beta primers. Each sample yielded at least 3 million CDR3-containing paired-end reads. A single record per CDR3 protein comes from TCRdb applying MiXCR to the 5' RACE reads. The sample shows hundreds of thousands of distinct CDR3 sequences, 40% to 50% of them seen only once.

V usage is TRBV12-3 or TRBV12-4 and J usage is TRBJ2-5; 16 bases line up with TRBD2. Input material: blood. The TCR comes from a man aged 55 to 70 in good health. CDR3 residues: CASSSGTSGGAREQYF. The CDR3 DNA follows: TGTGCCAGCAGTTCCGGGACTAGCGGGGGGGCAAGAGAGCAGTACTTC.